These 7 T cell receptor beta chains share one sample of origin, sequenced in a study of shared clonotypes between healthy human individuals. Method: immunoSEQ multiplex PCR; TCRdb's copy keeps in-frame clones and lacks some. The sample shows 450,000 to 650,000 clones, roughly 79% of them seen only once. What was sequenced was PBMCs. Receptor source: a middle-aged woman in good health. Some clones in this sample may be carry-over from other donors' samples.

V and J are TRBV15 and TRBJ2-1, with no clear D. Germline CDR1 and CDR2: LNHNV and YYDKDF (reference sequence). Deletions cut 1 base from V and 10 bases from J, with 11 bases between. The CDR3 covers 13 residues. For the CDR3, the DNA is TGTGCCACCAGCAGAGCGTTGGCCAGCGAGCAGTTCTTC. It specifies CATSRALASEQFF.

This clone was recorded a few times. The chain employs TRBV13 and TRBJ1-6; 8 nucleotides align to TRBD1. CDR1 and CDR2 from the germline V gene are PRHDT and FYEKMQ (reference sequence). Trimming at V came to 0 bases and at J to 8 bases, leaving 3 bases not matched to a gene. The length of the CDR3 is 15 residues. The DNA of the CDR3 is TGTGCCAGCAGCTTAGGGGACAGGGAGTATTCACCCCTCCACTTT. This translates into CASSLGDREYSPLHF.

The V gene is TRBV30, the J gene TRBJ2-2; maybe TRBD2 (5 bases). The CDR3 totals 13 residues. The V end lost 2 bases, the J end lost 7 bases, and 11 bases lay between the germline ends. Germline loops: CDR1 GTSNPN, CDR2 SVGIG (reference sequence). The CDR3 sequence: CAWSLGSNGELFF. CDR3 nucleotides: TGTGCCTGGAGTTTAGGGAGTAACGGGGAGCTGTTTTTT.

J is TRBJ2-5 and V is TRBV5-6; TRBD1 matches 9 bases. The DNA end is more similar to TRBJ2-7, so the J call may be wrong. This CDR3 comprises 14 residues. The germline CDR1 and CDR2 sequences are SGHDT and YYEEEE. CDR3 residues: CASISGTGRHEQYF. As DNA, the CDR3 is TGTGCCAGCATCTCCGGGACAGGGAGGCACGAGCAGTACTTC.

The gene calls are TRBV5-1 and TRBJ2-3; D perhaps matches TRBD2 (6 bases). Germline V CDR1 and CDR2: SGHRS, YFSETQ. Deletions cut 4 bases from V and 0 bases from J, with 15 bases between. CDR3 length: 16 amino acids. The CDR3 nucleotides read TGCGCCAGCAGCCCGGGACTGAGCGCTAGCACAGATACGCAGTATTTT. Translation: CASSPGLSASTDTQYF.

This rearrangement joins TRBV19 to TRBJ1-2, with 8 bases identical to TRBD1. Germline loops: CDR1 LNHDA, CDR2 SQIVND (reference sequence). The CDR3 length is 14 residues. V lost 5 bases, J lost 11 bases, and 13 bases stayed unmatched. CDR3 DNA sequence: TGTGCCAGTAGTCTACGAGAGGACAGGGTACGGTACACCTTC. Protein: CASSLREDRVRYTF.

V and J are TRBV29-1 and TRBJ2-5, with 9 bases fitting TRBD2. Germline loops: CDR1 SQVTM, CDR2 ANQGSEA. J was trimmed by 5 bases and V by 7 bases; bases with no gene match: 8. The CDR3 loop spans 13 amino acids. Here the CDR3 DNA reads TGCAGCGCCGAGGTAGCGGGAGTGGAGACCCAGTACTTC. Translation gives CSAEVAGVETQYF. The variable domain in full, with the rest retrieved from reference TRBV29-1 and TRBJ2-5, is SAVISQKPSRDICQRGTSLTIQCQVDSQVTMMFWYRQQPGQSLTLIATANQGSEATYESGFVIDKFPISRPNLTFSTLTVSNMSPEDSSIYLCSAEVAGVETQYFGPGTRLLVL.